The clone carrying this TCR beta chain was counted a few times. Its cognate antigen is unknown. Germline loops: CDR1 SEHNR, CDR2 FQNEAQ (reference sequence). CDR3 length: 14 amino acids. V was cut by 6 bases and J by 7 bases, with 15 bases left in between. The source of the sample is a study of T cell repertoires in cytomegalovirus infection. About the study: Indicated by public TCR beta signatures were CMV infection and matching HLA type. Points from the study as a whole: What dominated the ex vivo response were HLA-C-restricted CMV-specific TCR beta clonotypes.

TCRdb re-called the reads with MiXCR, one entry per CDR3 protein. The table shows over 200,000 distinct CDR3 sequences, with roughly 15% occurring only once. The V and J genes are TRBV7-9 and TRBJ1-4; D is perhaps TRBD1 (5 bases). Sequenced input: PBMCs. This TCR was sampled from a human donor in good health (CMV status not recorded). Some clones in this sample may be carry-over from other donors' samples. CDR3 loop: CASRQDGAGEKLFF. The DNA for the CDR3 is TGTGCCAGCAGGCAGGATGGGGCAGGTGAAAAACTGTTTTTT.